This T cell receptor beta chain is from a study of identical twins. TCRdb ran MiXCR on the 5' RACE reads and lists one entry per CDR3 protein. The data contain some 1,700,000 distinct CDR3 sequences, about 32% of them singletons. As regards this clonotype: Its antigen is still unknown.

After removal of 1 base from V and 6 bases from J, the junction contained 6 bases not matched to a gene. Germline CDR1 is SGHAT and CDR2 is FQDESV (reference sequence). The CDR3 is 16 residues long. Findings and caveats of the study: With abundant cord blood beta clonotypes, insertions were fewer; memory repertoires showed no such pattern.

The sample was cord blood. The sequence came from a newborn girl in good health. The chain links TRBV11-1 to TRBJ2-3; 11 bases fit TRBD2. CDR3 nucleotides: TGTGCCAGCAGCTTAGTGTTAGCGGGGGGGCCGGATACGCAGTATTTT. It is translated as CASSLVLAGGPDTQYF.